Listed here is a single TCR beta chain. The antigen remains unidentified. This sample was taken from a study of T cells in tuberculosis. Study-level results: Active tuberculosis alpha repertoires lay closer to GMM-specific TCRs than controls'. Cases with active tuberculosis were adults, while controls were adolescents.

Germline V gives CDR1 GTSNPN, CDR2 SVGIG (reference sequence). Trimming stripped 1 base from V and 10 bases from J, with 19 bases between. This CDR3 is built from 14 residues. The method was immunoSEQ multiplex PCR; TCRdb's version includes in-frame clones alone and lacks a portion of them. Of tens of thousands of clones in the sample, 94% were seen once. The rearrangement uses TRBV30 and TRBJ1-2, with D perhaps matching TRBD1 (6 bases). The sequenced sample was PBMCs. This TCR was recovered from a donor aged 10-35 years with latent tuberculosis or without tuberculosis infection. In DNA, the CDR3 is TGTGCCTGGAGTGCCTCTCACCGGGACAAACTCTACACCTTC. This gives the protein CAWSASHRDKLYTF.